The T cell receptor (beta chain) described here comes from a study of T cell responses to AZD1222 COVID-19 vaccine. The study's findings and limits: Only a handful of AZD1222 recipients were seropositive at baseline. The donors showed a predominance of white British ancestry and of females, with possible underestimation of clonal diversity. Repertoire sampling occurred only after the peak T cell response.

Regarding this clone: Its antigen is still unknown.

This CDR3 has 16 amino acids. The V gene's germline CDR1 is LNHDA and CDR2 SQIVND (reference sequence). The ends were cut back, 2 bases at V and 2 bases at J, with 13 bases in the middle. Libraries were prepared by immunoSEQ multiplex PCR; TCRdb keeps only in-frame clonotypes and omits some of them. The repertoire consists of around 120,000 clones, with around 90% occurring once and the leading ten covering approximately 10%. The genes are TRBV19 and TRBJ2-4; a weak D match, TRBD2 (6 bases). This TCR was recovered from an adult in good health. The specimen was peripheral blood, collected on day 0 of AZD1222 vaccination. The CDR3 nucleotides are TGTGCCAGTAGTATACTTTGGAGGGAGACCAAAAACATTCAGTACTTC. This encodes CASSILWRETKNIQYF.